The next 5 T cell receptor beta chains were all read from a single sample in a study of CD8 T cells in ankylosing spondylitis. TCRdb re-called the 5' RACE reads through MiXCR, storing one row per CDR3 protein. The sample consists of 150,000 to 200,000 distinct CDR3 sequences, around 20% of them appearing once. The sequencing sample was made of blood, either unsorted or a sorted T cell fraction (not recorded which). The receptor source for this set is a male donor with ankylosing spondylitis or in good health (not recorded which).

This clonotype was picked up many times. This chain uses TRBV5-1 with TRBJ2-7; no clear D. The length of the CDR3 is 9 residues. V shed 9 bases and J shed 4 bases, with 5 bases lying between them. The germline V gene has CDR1 SGHRS and CDR2 YFSETQ. The DNA for the CDR3 is TGCGCCAACATATACGAGCAGTACTTC. It specifies CANIYEQYF. Full variable domain (outside the CDR3, taken from reference TRBV5-1 and TRBJ2-7): KAGVTQTPRYLIKTRGQQVTLSCSPISGHRSVSWYQQTPGQGLQFLFEYFSETQRNKGNFPGRFSGRQFSNSRSEMNVSTLELGDSALYLCANIYEQYFGPGTRLTVT.

With regard to this clonotype: Just one base apart from a much larger clone, this may be a read error. The chain employs TRBV3-1 and TRBJ2-4, with unresolved D. This CDR3 is 15 amino acids long. Germline values: CDR1 LGHDT, CDR2 YNNKEL (reference sequence). CDR3 loop: CASRAPSGSKNIQCF. The CDR3 nucleotides read TGTGCCAGCAGGGCCCCGTCCGGAAGTAAAAACATTCAGTGCTTC.

The table lists this clonotype with a count of one. The V and J genes are TRBV2 and TRBJ2-2, with D possibly TRBD1 on 6 matching bases. This CDR3 region has 14 residues. The V gene lost 4 bases and the J gene lost 4 bases, with 10 bases spanning the gap. Germline V gene sequence: CDR1 SNHLY, CDR2 FYNNEI. CDR3 sequence: CASSVTGTTGELFF. The CDR3 nucleotides are TGTGCCAGCAGTGTCACAGGGACCACCGGGGAGCTGTTTTTT.

The table lists this clonotype with many counts. The chain combines TRBV5-1 with TRBJ2-1; perhaps TRBD1 as D (5 bases). The CDR3 length is 13 residues. V was cut by 3 bases and J by 3 bases, with 7 bases left in between. Germline V CDR1 and CDR2: SGHRS, YFSETQ. DNA of the CDR3: TGCGCCAGCAGCTGGGGCGACTACAATGAGCAGTTCTTC. Protein sequence: CASSWGDYNEQFF.

This chain links TRBV7-2 with TRBJ2-7; unclear D gene. Germline CDR1 SGHTA, CDR2 FQGNSA. The germline V and J ends were trimmed by 2 bases and 0 bases, with 8 bases remaining between them. The CDR3 is 14 residues long. The CDR3: CASSLRRLSYEQYF. CDR3 bases: TGTGCCAGCAGCTTACGGCGGCTCTCCTACGAGCAGTACTTC.